The rows below give T cell receptor beta chains drawn from one sample of a study of shared clonotypes between healthy human individuals. Repertoires were generated with immunoSEQ multiplex PCR, while TCRdb's copy carries only in-frame clones and drops some. The sample contains around 2,100,000 clones, roughly 94% of which appear only once. The sample consisted of naive CD8+ T cells sorted from blood. These receptors originate from a man aged 18-30 years in good health. Both conserved end residues are trimmed from each CDR3.

12 TRBV4-3 ASSDQGNGVEAF
14 TRBV4-3 ASSQDRSTSGETQY
14 TRBV19 ASRPRPPSSGNTIY
12 TRBV10-1 ASSNGRSSYEQY
12 TRBV28 AINSGVPQETQY
7 TRBV6-4 AYLDEQY
12 TRBV7-2 ASSLLRVLETQY
16 TRBV4-3 ASSQDSIRTGYTGELF
13 TRBV30 AANDGDRAVNEQF
14 TRBV29-1 SVPRTYSSYNSPLH
15 TRBV5-6 ASSLGSLATTYNEQF
12 TRBV27 ASSLGGYTDTQY
13 TRBV4-1 ASSQESDTSYEQY
14 TRBV7-2 ASSLNERGGNQPQH
12 TRBV30 AWSVGTANEKLF
12 TRBV18 ASSPNSGGYEQY
12 TRBV6-5 ASTSGTGSYEQY
9 TRBV5-4 ASSPPRVQY
12 TRBV13 ASSPRTTYSPLH
12 TRBV29-1 SVFDRENGYEQY
14 TRBV5-8 ASSQGISGGTDTQY
12 TRBV30 AWSLGQGPGELF
9 TRBV7-9 ASSPGGTQY
11 TRBV6-6 ASTGSSGTEAF
15 TRBV7-8 ASSPYPGTGVTGELF
11 TRBV5-1 ASSFGQGDGYT
14 TRBV11-1 ASSGDSGGVADTQY
13 TRBV5-1 ASLYEGGAGETQY
11 TRBV30 AWSLAYYNEQF
13 TRBV2 ASSDPRLGGYEQY
14 TRBV6-5 ASSYSAGEGRVTQY
13 TRBV5-1 ASSLAPGPQETQY
11 TRBV9 ASSVDTNQPQH
16 TRBV19 ASSISPAGISGANVLT
9 TRBV7-9 ASSSNYEQY
15 TRBV7-9 ASSPPQGQSNYSPLH
11 TRBV5-6 ASSSGDTYEQY
13 TRBV28 ASSFGQHPSYEQY
14 TRBV7-9 ASSLASGGDYNEQF
12 TRBV6-5 ASSYDAEAYGYT
12 TRBV4-3 ASSRQGMNTEAF
13 TRBV4-3 ASSPSRDKYSGYT
12 TRBV7-9 ASSLLVEGNEQF
11 TRBV4-1 ASSQSTHYEQY
13 TRBV30 AWSDGIQMNTEAF
13 TRBV4-1 ASSPEGRGTDTQY
21 TRBV5-1 ASSGPDGEKLAGGRSSTDTQY
10 TRBV4-1 ASSQSGETQY
11 TRBV9 ASSVDGVNEQF
13 TRBV12-5 ASGLERTGENEQY
12 TRBV10-3 AISEAANTGELF
13 TRBV11-2 ASSSRQGVDNEQF
13 TRBV7-9 ASSSLTSGGDEQY
14 TRBV9 ASSVLGQGANSPLH
9 TRBV19 ASSDNNEQF
14 TRBV7-8 ASSLEWLAGTYEQY
11 TRBV27 ASSLSGTFEAF
15 TRBV27 ASSPSRDRATNEKLF
13 TRBV4-3 ASSQGRGNSYEQY